The clone carrying this T cell receptor beta chain occurred many times. The antigen is undetermined. The CDR3 spans 16 residues. Germline CDR1 is DFQATT and CDR2 is SNEGSKA (reference sequence). V shed 1 base and J 6 bases; nucleotides not matched to a gene: 11. The data derive from a study of neurological immune-mediated disorders. Overall study findings and caveats: In multiple sclerosis patients, the repertoire cluster was unrelated to clinical or MRI findings. The greatest TCR clonal expansion occurred in HTLV-1-associated myelopathy and the least in multiple sclerosis, which fell below healthy controls.

MiXCR, run by TCRdb on the 5' RACE reads, gives a single entry per CDR3 protein. The profile covers about 70,000 distinct CDR3 sequences, with around 5.1% appearing a single time and about 5.7% taken by the ten largest. This TCR was sampled from a human donor with multiple sclerosis. The donor label of this sample is uncertain. The sequencing sample was made of PBMCs. This chain links TRBV20-1 with TRBJ2-1, with 8 bases matching TRBD2. In DNA, the CDR3 is TGCAGTGCTAGAGGGGGAGCGGGGGAGACTACCAATGAGCAGTTCTTC. Protein product: CSARGGAGETTNEQFF.